Below are 10 T cell receptor beta chains sequenced from a single sample in a study of cytomegalovirus exposure and HLA in healthy donors. Use of 60 Vbeta and 13 Jbeta primers characterized the PCR. Libraries were prepared by immunoSEQ multiplex PCR; TCRdb keeps only in-frame clonotypes and omits some of them. The data contain nearly 200,000 clones, 82% of them singletons. Input material: PBMCs. These receptors came from a woman in her fifties or sixties in good health and CMV-seropositive.

The rearrangement uses TRBV7-2 and TRBJ2-3; 8 nucleotides line up with TRBD2. V shed 3 bases, J shed 3 bases, and the junction held 5 bases outside the gene matches. This CDR3 spans 15 amino acids. Germline CDR1 is SGHTA and CDR2 is FQGNSA. CDR3 DNA: TGTGCCAGCAGCTTCGGGGGGGCCGGGACAGATACGCAGTATTTT. Translation gives CASSFGGAGTDTQYF.

This clone was seen only once. V gene TRBV18 combines with J gene TRBJ1-1; the D is unclear. CDR1 is KGHSH and CDR2 is LQKENI in the germline V gene. V lost 3 bases to trimming and J lost 5 bases, with 10 bases between them. This CDR3 contains 13 residues. CDR3 region: CASSPRAETEAFF. DNA of the CDR3: TGTGCCAGCTCACCGAGGGCCGAGACTGAAGCTTTCTTT.

Of note for this clone: At one end the junction does not follow the germline gene, possibly because of a read error. The J gene is TRBJ2-7, the V gene TRBV5-1; D is unresolved. Germline values: CDR1 SGHRS, CDR2 YFSETQ. The CDR3 totals 14 residues. CDR3 sequence reads: CASSSQASSYGQYF. For the CDR3, the DNA is TGCGCCAGCAGCTCCCAGGCAAGCTCCTACGGGCAGTACTTC. Full variable domain (outside the CDR3, taken from reference TRBV5-1 and TRBJ2-7): KAGVTQTPRYLIKTRGQQVTLSCSPISGHRSVSWYQQTPGQGLQFLFEYFSETQRNKGNFPGRFSGRQFSNSRSEMNVSTLELGDSALYLCASSSQASSYGQYFGPGTRLTVT.

The chain combines TRBV18 with TRBJ2-3, with D perhaps matching TRBD1 (5 bases). V lost 0 bases to trimming and J lost 2 bases, with 9 bases between them. The CDR3 is 15 residues long. CDR1 and CDR2 (germline): KGHSH, LQKENI. The CDR3 coding sequence is TGTGCCAGCTCACCACCTGACAGTTACACAGATACGCAGTATTTT. Amino acids: CASSPPDSYTDTQYF.

The V gene is TRBV5-4, the J gene TRBJ2-2, with 9 bases aligning to TRBD1. Germline V gene sequence: CDR1 SGHNT, CDR2 YYREEE (reference sequence). The length of the CDR3 is 15 residues. V was clipped by 6 bases and J by 4 bases; unmatched bases: 7. The CDR3 sequence is CASTEGQGSTGELFF. The CDR3 DNA reads as TGTGCCAGCACCGAGGGACAGGGCAGCACCGGGGAGCTGTTTTTT.

The rearrangement uses TRBV5-5 and TRBJ1-5, with D possibly matching TRBD1 (6 bases). The CDR3 totals 16 residues. Trimming shortened V by 4 bases and J by 4 bases, and 18 bases separated the two germline ends. In germline, CDR1 is SGHKS, CDR2 YYEKEE (reference sequence). The CDR3: CASSPSQQGNNQPQHF. In DNA, the CDR3 is TGTGCCAGCAGCCCTTCCCAACAGGGAAATAATCAGCCCCAGCATTTT.

V is TRBV7-9 and J is TRBJ2-1; 8 bases are shared with TRBD1. The CDR3 runs 14 residues. Germline V gene lookup returns CDR1 SEHNR and CDR2 FQNEAQ (reference sequence). V lost 4 bases and J lost 7; bases outside the gene matches: 6. CDR3 DNA: TGTGCCAGCAGCTCCCGGGACAGGAAAAATGAGCAGTTCTTC. Amino acids: CASSSRDRKNEQFF.

The rearrangement uses TRBV25-1 and TRBJ1-6; D may be TRBD1 (6 bases). Germline V gene lookup returns CDR1 MGHDK and CDR2 SYGVNS. The V end was cut by 4 bases, the J end by 10 bases, with 11 bases between. The CDR3 runs to 13 residues. This CDR3 reads CASSGTVLSPLHF. In DNA, the CDR3 is TGTGCCAGCAGTGGGACAGTTCTCTCACCCCTCCACTTT.

The rearrangement joins TRBV30 to TRBJ2-6; D gene ambiguous. V shed 4 bases and J shed 2 bases, with 12 bases lying between them. From germline, CDR1 is GTSNPN and CDR2 SVGIG (reference sequence). The CDR3 sequence is 15 residues long. CDR3 sequence reads: CAWIKPGTGANVLTF. CDR3 bases: TGTGCCTGGATCAAACCAGGTACTGGGGCCAACGTCCTGACTTTC.

The rearrangement uses TRBV5-1 and TRBJ2-5; the match to TRBD1 covers 9 bases. Germline CDR1 and CDR2: SGHRS and YFSETQ. The CDR3 is 14 residues long. Trimming removed 4 bases from V and 2 bases from J; junction bases left unmatched: 3. The CDR3 region is CASSADRGQETQYF. As DNA, the CDR3 is TGCGCCAGCAGCGCCGACAGGGGGCAAGAGACCCAGTACTTC.